This T cell receptor (beta chain) comes out of a study of shared clonotypes between healthy human individuals. Findings and limits, study-wide: Researchers sampled only blood; tissue repertoires likely differ. Generally, naive subsets came out with larger estimated richness than memory subsets.

To note about this clone: Its cognate antigen is unknown.

Source study methods: ImmunoSEQ output held junction-only sequences without quality scores, so filtering differed. Measured with immunoSEQ multiplex PCR; TCRdb has only the in-frame clones, and not every one. V, J and clone size derive from that table, while D and trimming were established from the DNA sequence. The profile shows approximately 980,000 clones, around three quarters of them singletons. Everyone who donated was a Caucasian adult who lived in Nashville, Tennessee. Source material: memory CD4+ T cells sorted from blood. Subset of the sample: CD45RA-negative fraction. The source of this sequence is a man younger than 35 in good health.

CDR3 in DNA: TGCGCCAGCAGCATGGACCTAAATCAGCCCCAGCATTTT. It codes for CASSMDLNQPQHF. The chain couples TRBV5-1 to TRBJ1-5; D not certain. CDR3 size: 13 residues. In germline, CDR1 is SGHRS, CDR2 YFSETQ. Trimming stripped 4 bases from V and 4 bases from J, with 9 bases between.